A selection of T cell receptor beta chains follows, all from one sample in a study of T cell changes during pregnancy in multiple sclerosis. Libraries were prepared by immunoSEQ multiplex PCR; TCRdb keeps only in-frame clonotypes and omits some of them. The sample records over 55,000 clones, 87% being singletons. The sequenced sample consisted of peripheral blood from another person, used as feeder cells. The receptors derive from a human donor whose cells served as feeder cells for cultures in a pregnancy study. Each CDR3 is given with its conserved first and last residue. D genes are given only for firm matches. A clone size is listed for some rows: how often the clone was seen (once, few, many), or a class if it is expanded.

j_gene: TRBJ1-4
d_gene: .
v_gene: TRBV9
abundance: once
CDR3aa: CASSISAFQGREEKLFF
CDR3nt: TGTGCCAGCAGCATAAGCGCATTCCAGGGTAGAGAAGAAAAACTGTTTTTT

j_gene: TRBJ1-2
d_gene: .
v_gene: TRBV28
abundance: .
CDR3aa: CASSFPGFYGYTF
CDR3nt: TGTGCCAGCAGTTTTCCAGGGTTCTATGGCTACACCTTC

j_gene: TRBJ1-6
d_gene: .
v_gene: TRBV5-4
abundance: .
CDR3aa: CASSPHGNSPLHF
CDR3nt: TGTGCCAGCAGCCCCCACGGTAATTCACCCCTCCACTTT

j_gene: TRBJ2-2
d_gene: TRBD2
v_gene: TRBV28
abundance: .
CDR3aa: CASSVYLAGNTGELFF
CDR3nt: TGTGCCAGCAGTGTCTACCTAGCGGGTAACACCGGGGAGCTGTTTTTT

j_gene: TRBJ1-5
d_gene: TRBD1
v_gene: TRBV19
abundance: .
CDR3aa: CASSQPDRGGNQPQHF
CDR3nt: TGTGCCAGTAGTCAACCGGACAGGGGGGGCAATCAGCCCCAGCATTTT

j_gene: TRBJ2-6
d_gene: .
v_gene: TRBV19
abundance: few
CDR3aa: CASSTAGESGANVLTF
CDR3nt: TGTGCCAGTAGTACCGCAGGGGAATCAGGGGCCAACGTCCTGACTTTC

j_gene: TRBJ2-3
d_gene: .
v_gene: TRBV4-3
abundance: .
CDR3aa: CASSLGEAGNTQYF
CDR3nt: TGCGCCAGCAGCCTAGGGGAGGCGGGGAATACGCAGTATTTT

j_gene: TRBJ2-4
d_gene: .
v_gene: TRBV9
abundance: .
CDR3aa: CASISTEHPGAVSVAKNIQYF
CDR3nt: TGTGCCAGCATTTCCACCGAACATCCGGGAGCTGTCTCGGTAGCCAAAAACATTCAGTACTTC

j_gene: TRBJ1-1
d_gene: TRBD1
v_gene: TRBV18
abundance: once
CDR3aa: CASSPTGTNTEAFF
CDR3nt: TGTGCCAGCTCTCCGACAGGGACTAACACTGAAGCTTTCTTT

j_gene: TRBJ2-3
d_gene: .
v_gene: TRBV15
abundance: once
CDR3aa: CATSRGLADTQYF
CDR3nt: TGTGCCACCAGCAGAGGGTTGGCAGATACGCAGTATTTT

j_gene: TRBJ2-7
d_gene: TRBD2
v_gene: TRBV7-2
abundance: .
CDR3aa: CASSSRASGVVYEQYF
CDR3nt: TGTGCCAGCAGCTCAAGGGCTAGCGGGGTAGTATACGAGCAGTACTTC

j_gene: TRBJ2-3
d_gene: .
v_gene: TRBV18
abundance: .
CDR3aa: CASSPLGGDTDTQYF
CDR3nt: TGTGCCAGCTCACCGCTAGGCGGGGACACAGATACGCAGTATTTT

j_gene: TRBJ2-3
d_gene: TRBD1
v_gene: TRBV7-6
abundance: .
CDR3aa: CASSLGTGGAVDTQYF
CDR3nt: TGTGCCAGCAGCTTAGGGACAGGGGGCGCGGTAGATACGCAGTATTTT

j_gene: TRBJ1-1
d_gene: TRBD1
v_gene: TRBV13
abundance: few
CDR3aa: CASSYRGTEAFF
CDR3nt: TGTGCCAGCAGTTACAGGGGAACTGAAGCTTTCTTT

j_gene: TRBJ1-4
d_gene: .
v_gene: TRBV5-1
abundance: once
CDR3aa: CASSLEGSTYEKLFF
CDR3nt: TGCGCCAGCAGCTTGGAGGGGTCAACCTATGAAAAACTGTTTTTT

j_gene: TRBJ2-5
d_gene: .
v_gene: TRBV20-1
abundance: .
CDR3aa: CRPQETQYF
CDR3nt: TGCAGGCCCCAAGAGACCCAGTACTTC

j_gene: TRBJ1-2
d_gene: .
v_gene: TRBV28
abundance: few
CDR3aa: CASSLAGPNYGYTF
CDR3nt: TGTGCCAGCAGTTTAGCAGGCCCTAACTATGGCTACACCTTC

j_gene: TRBJ2-2
d_gene: .
v_gene: TRBV19
abundance: .
CDR3aa: CASMPRGNTGELFF
CDR3nt: TGTGCCAGTATGCCGAGGGGCAACACCGGGGAGCTGTTTTTT

j_gene: TRBJ2-5
d_gene: .
v_gene: TRBV6-5
abundance: .
CDR3aa: CASRVGQETQYF
CDR3nt: TGTGCCAGCAGAGTGGGCCAAGAGACCCAGTACTTC

j_gene: TRBJ1-5
d_gene: .
v_gene: TRBV5-1
abundance: .
CDR3aa: CASSPEGLSNQPQHF
CDR3nt: TGCGCCAGCAGCCCCGAGGGGTTAAGCAATCAGCCCCAGCATTTT

j_gene: TRBJ1-5
d_gene: .
v_gene: TRBV27
abundance: .
CDR3aa: CASRKDSSNQPQHF
CDR3nt: TGTGCCAGCAGGAAAGACAGTAGCAATCAGCCCCAGCATTTT

j_gene: TRBJ1-5
d_gene: TRBD1
v_gene: TRBV6-5
abundance: .
CDR3aa: CASSYGTGSNQPQHF
CDR3nt: TGTGCCAGCAGTTACGGGACAGGAAGCAATCAGCCCCAGCATTTT

j_gene: TRBJ1-1
d_gene: .
v_gene: TRBV18
abundance: .
CDR3aa: CASSPDRSEAFF
CDR3nt: TGTGCCAGCTCACCCGACAGGTCAGAAGCTTTCTTT

j_gene: TRBJ1-1
d_gene: .
v_gene: TRBV18
abundance: .
CDR3aa: CASSRTDWNTEAFF
CDR3nt: TGTGCCAGCTCACGGACAGATTGGAACACTGAAGCTTTCTTT

j_gene: TRBJ1-3
d_gene: .
v_gene: TRBV6-6
abundance: .
CDR3aa: CASREGSGNTIYF
CDR3nt: TGTGCCAGCAGAGAGGGGTCTGGAAACACCATATATTTT

j_gene: TRBJ2-1
d_gene: .
v_gene: TRBV10-3
abundance: .
CDR3aa: CAISEDPRDNEQFF
CDR3nt: TGTGCCATCAGTGAGGACCCTAGAGACAATGAGCAGTTCTTC

j_gene: TRBJ2-7
d_gene: .
v_gene: TRBV10-1
abundance: medium-sized
CDR3aa: CASSEPGVRYEQYF
CDR3nt: TGCGCCAGCAGTGAACCGGGAGTAAGGTACGAGCAGTACTTC

j_gene: TRBJ1-2
d_gene: TRBD1
v_gene: TRBV29-1
abundance: .
CDR3aa: CSVEGTGRGYGYTF
CDR3nt: TGCAGCGTTGAAGGGACAGGGAGGGGCTATGGCTACACCTTC

j_gene: TRBJ2-5
d_gene: TRBD1
v_gene: TRBV5-1
abundance: .
CDR3aa: CASSWNPGTGQETQYF
CDR3nt: TGCGCCAGCAGCTGGAACCCCGGGACAGGGCAAGAGACCCAGTACTTC

j_gene: TRBJ2-7
d_gene: .
v_gene: TRBV29-1
abundance: .
CDR3aa: CSVEYDYEQYF
CDR3nt: TGCAGCGTTGAATACGACTACGAGCAGTACTTC

j_gene: TRBJ2-1
d_gene: .
v_gene: TRBV11-2
abundance: .
CDR3aa: CASSFSPSSYNEQFF
CDR3nt: TGTGCCAGCAGCTTCAGCCCCTCCTCCTACAATGAGCAGTTCTTC

j_gene: TRBJ2-3
d_gene: TRBD2
v_gene: TRBV7-2
abundance: .
CDR3aa: CASSLGGGAGDTQYF
CDR3nt: TGTGCCAGCAGCTTAGGCGGGGGGGCGGGAGATACGCAGTATTTT

j_gene: TRBJ1-2
d_gene: .
v_gene: TRBV27
abundance: .
CDR3aa: CASSSGSYGYTF
CDR3nt: TGTGCCAGCAGTTCAGGGAGTTATGGCTACACCTTC

j_gene: TRBJ1-1
d_gene: .
v_gene: TRBV30
abundance: medium-sized
CDR3aa: CAYQPNTEAFF
CDR3nt: TGTGCCTACCAGCCGAACACTGAAGCTTTCTTT

j_gene: TRBJ2-7
d_gene: TRBD2
v_gene: TRBV7-9
abundance: .
CDR3aa: CASSLTSGYEQYF
CDR3nt: TGTGCCAGCAGCTTGACTAGCGGCTACGAGCAGTACTTC

j_gene: TRBJ1-1
d_gene: .
v_gene: TRBV29-1
abundance: few
CDR3aa: CSVGDTEAFF
CDR3nt: TGCAGCGTTGGGGACACTGAAGCTTTCTTT

j_gene: TRBJ2-5
d_gene: TRBD2
v_gene: TRBV4-2
abundance: .
CDR3aa: CASSSWTSGTDQETQYF
CDR3nt: TGTGCCAGCAGCTCCTGGACTAGCGGGACGGACCAAGAGACCCAGTACTTC

j_gene: TRBJ1-1
d_gene: .
v_gene: TRBV11-2
abundance: medium-sized
CDR3aa: CASSLEQGYTEAFF
CDR3nt: TGTGCCAGCAGCTTAGAGCAGGGATATACTGAAGCTTTCTTT

j_gene: TRBJ2-7
d_gene: .
v_gene: TRBV5-1
abundance: .
CDR3aa: CASSLGLFSYEQYF
CDR3nt: TGCGCCAGCAGCTTGGGACTATTTTCCTACGAGCAGTACTTC

j_gene: TRBJ1-2
d_gene: TRBD1
v_gene: TRBV6-1
abundance: .
CDR3aa: CASNSGTGANYGYTF
CDR3nt: TGTGCCAGCAACTCCGGGACAGGTGCTAACTATGGCTACACCTTC

j_gene: TRBJ2-7
d_gene: TRBD1
v_gene: TRBV19
abundance: .
CDR3aa: CASSVGQVGTYEQYF
CDR3nt: TGTGCCAGTAGTGTGGGACAGGTTGGGACCTACGAGCAGTACTTC

j_gene: TRBJ2-5
d_gene: .
v_gene: TRBV5-6
abundance: .
CDR3aa: CASSLARGVRQETQYF
CDR3nt: TGTGCCAGCAGCTTGGCCCGCGGGGTTAGGCAAGAGACCCAGTACTTC

j_gene: TRBJ2-3
d_gene: TRBD2
v_gene: TRBV5-1
abundance: .
CDR3aa: CASSLLASGTDTQYF
CDR3nt: TGCGCCAGCAGCTTGCTTGCTAGCGGTACAGATACGCAGTATTTT

j_gene: TRBJ2-1
d_gene: .
v_gene: TRBV5-1
abundance: .
CDR3aa: CASSPESSKNEQFF
CDR3nt: TGCGCCAGCAGCCCTGAGTCTAGTAAGAATGAGCAGTTCTTC